This TCR beta chain stems from a study of cytomegalovirus exposure and HLA in healthy donors. Study-wide findings and caveats: A later analysis reportedly found that, within productive TCRs, an Asian-associated ancestry cluster had fewer N-insertions than the mean observed across the roughly 700 donors. In an earlier analysis, most TCR beta V segments were productive about 87% or about 30% of the time.

Trimming took 3 bases from V and 1 from J; bases not matched to a gene: 4. Germline CDR1 reads LNHDA; CDR2 reads SQIVND (reference sequence). The CDR3 extends over 16 amino acids. About this clone itself: Its antigen is not known.

Primers for the PCR totalled 60 Vbeta and 13 Jbeta. The data were produced by immunoSEQ multiplex PCR, yet TCRdb's version contains in-frame clones alone and is incomplete. Recorded for this sample: around 48,000 clones. This sequence was found in a female donor in good health and CMV-seronegative. Material: PBMCs. The chain recombines TRBV19 with TRBJ2-2; 8 bases map to TRBD2. The CDR3 reads CASSMMAGGNTGELFF. The CDR3 coding sequence is TGTGCCAGTAGTATGATGGCGGGGGGGAACACCGGGGAGCTGTTTTTT.